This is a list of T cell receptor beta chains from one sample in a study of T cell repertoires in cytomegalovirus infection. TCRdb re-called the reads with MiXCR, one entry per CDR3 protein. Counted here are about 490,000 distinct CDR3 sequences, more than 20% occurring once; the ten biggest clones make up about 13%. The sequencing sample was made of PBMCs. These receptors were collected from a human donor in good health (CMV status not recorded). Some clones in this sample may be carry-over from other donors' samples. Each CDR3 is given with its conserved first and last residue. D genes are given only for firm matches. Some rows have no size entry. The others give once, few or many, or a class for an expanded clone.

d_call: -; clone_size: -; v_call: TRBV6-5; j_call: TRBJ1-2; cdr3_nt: TGTGCCAGCAGCCGGGGGGTTCTTGGCTACACCTTC; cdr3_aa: CASSRGVLGYTF
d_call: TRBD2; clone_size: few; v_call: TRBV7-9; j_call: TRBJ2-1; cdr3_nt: TGTGCCAGCAGGTTAACTAGCGCTAATGAGCAGTTCTTC; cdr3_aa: CASRLTSANEQFF
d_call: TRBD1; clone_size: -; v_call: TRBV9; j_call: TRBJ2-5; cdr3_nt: TGTGCCAGCAGCCCCCGTGGGACAGGGGTAGGGGCCCAGTACTTC; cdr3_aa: CASSPRGTGVGAQYF
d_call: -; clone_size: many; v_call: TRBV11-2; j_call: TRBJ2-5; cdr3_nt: TGTGCCAGCAGCGGACTGTCACAAGAGACCCAGTACTTC; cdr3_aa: CASSGLSQETQYF
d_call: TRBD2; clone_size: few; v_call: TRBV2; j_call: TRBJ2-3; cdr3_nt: TGTGCCAGCAGGGGGAGAGCGGGAGGGCAAGATACGCAGTATTTT; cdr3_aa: CASRGRAGGQDTQYF
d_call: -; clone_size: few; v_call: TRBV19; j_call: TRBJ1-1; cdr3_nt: TGTGCCTCCCGGGGAGGGGATTTGAACACTGAAGCTTTCTTT; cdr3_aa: CASRGGDLNTEAFF
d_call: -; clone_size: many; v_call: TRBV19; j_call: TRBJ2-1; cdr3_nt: TGTGCCAGTAGTATCCGACAGACCCAGATTAATGAGCAGTTCTTC; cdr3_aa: CASSIRQTQINEQFF
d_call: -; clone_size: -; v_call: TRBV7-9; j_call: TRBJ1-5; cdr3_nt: TGTGCCAGCAGCTCCCCCTCGGCAGGTAGCAATCAGCCCCAGCATTTT; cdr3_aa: CASSSPSAGSNQPQHF
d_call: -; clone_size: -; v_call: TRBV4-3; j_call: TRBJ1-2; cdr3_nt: TGCGCCAGCAGCCAAGACAGGGCTGATGGAGGCTACACCTTC; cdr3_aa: CASSQDRADGGYTF
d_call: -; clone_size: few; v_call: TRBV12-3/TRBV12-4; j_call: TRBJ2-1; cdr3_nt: TGTGCCAGCAGTGGACAATTGCGGTTCTTC; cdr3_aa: CASSGQLRFF
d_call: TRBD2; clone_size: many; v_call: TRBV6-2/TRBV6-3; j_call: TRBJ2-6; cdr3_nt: TGTGCCAGCAGCACCGGGACTAGCGGGTCCCCCCGGGGGGCCAACGTCCTGACTTTC; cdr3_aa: CASSTGTSGSPRGANVLTF
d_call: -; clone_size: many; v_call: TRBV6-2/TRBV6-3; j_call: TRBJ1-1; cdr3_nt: TGTGCCAGCAGAGACCCGGGGACTGAAGCTTTCTTT; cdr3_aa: CASRDPGTEAFF
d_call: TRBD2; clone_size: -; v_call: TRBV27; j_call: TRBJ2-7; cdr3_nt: TGTGCCAGCGGACCCCTTAGCGGGAGCTACGAGCAGTACTTC; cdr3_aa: CASGPLSGSYEQYF
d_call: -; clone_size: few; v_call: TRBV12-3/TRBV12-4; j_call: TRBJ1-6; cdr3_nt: TGTGCCAGCAGTCCCGGGTACCCCAGTTCACCCCTCCACTTT; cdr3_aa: CASSPGYPSSPLHF
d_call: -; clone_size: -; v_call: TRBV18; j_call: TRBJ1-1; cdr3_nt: TGTGCCAGCTCACCCGGGACATCGAACACTGAAGCTTTCTTT; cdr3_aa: CASSPGTSNTEAFF
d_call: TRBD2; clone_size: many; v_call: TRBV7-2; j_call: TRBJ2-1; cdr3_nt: TGTGCCAGCAGCTTAGTTAGTAGCGGGAGGTCTCACAATGAGCAGTTCTTC; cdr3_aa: CASSLVSSGRSHNEQFF
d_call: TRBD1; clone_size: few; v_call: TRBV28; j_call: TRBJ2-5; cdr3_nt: TGTGCCAGCAGTTTACCGCCATGGCCCTTCAGTCACGGGACAGGGTCCCAAGAGACCCAGTACTTC; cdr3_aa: CASSLPPWPFSHGTGSQETQYF
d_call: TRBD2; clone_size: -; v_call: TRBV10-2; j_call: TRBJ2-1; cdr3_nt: TGCGCCAGCGGTAAGCGGGAGGGCATCCACAATGAGCAGTTCTTC; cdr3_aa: CASGKREGIHNEQFF
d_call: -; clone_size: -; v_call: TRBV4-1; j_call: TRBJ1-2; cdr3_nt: TGCGCCAGCAGCCAAGTTGGGGCAGGGAGCTATGGCTACACCTTC; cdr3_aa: CASSQVGAGSYGYTF
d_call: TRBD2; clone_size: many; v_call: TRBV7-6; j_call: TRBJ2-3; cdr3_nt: TGTGCCAGCAGCTTAGTGTTCTACCCACCGGGGACTAGCGGGAGGTTGAGCACAGATACGCAGTATTTT; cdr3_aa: CASSLVFYPPGTSGRLSTDTQYF